Shown below are 9 T cell receptor beta chains from a single sample sequenced in a study of beta chain features in type 1 diabetes. General observations from the study: The study found moderately but significantly shorter TCRB CDR3s in all four CD4+ subsets of Type 1 diabetes patients.

Which antigens these TCRs recognize remains unknown. Expressed TCRB transcripts got sequenced, as all isolated RNA was reverse transcribed. Sequenced by immunoSEQ multiplex PCR; TCRdb stores in-frame clones only, minus some. The table includes 150,000 or so clones, about 8.1% detected once. Sample: central memory CD4+ T cells from blood. These receptors were collected from a woman aged 18 to 35 with type 1 diabetes.

This clone showed up just a few times. V usage is TRBV11-3 and J usage is TRBJ2-2, with D unresolved. The germline gives CDR1 SGHNT, CDR2 YENEEA. V was cut by 0 bases and J by 2 bases, with 7 bases left in between. This CDR3 spans 15 amino acids. The CDR3 protein is CASSLDHYNTGELFF. The CDR3 nucleotides are TGTGCCAGCAGCTTAGATCACTACAACACCGGGGAGCTGTTTTTT.

This clone showed up just a few times. This chain links TRBV18 with TRBJ1-2; D ambiguous. This CDR3 is 14 amino acids long. CDR1 and CDR2 (germline): KGHSH, LQKENI. Trimming pared 0 bases from V and 4 bases from J, leaving 9 bases between. The CDR3 loop reads CASSPPAGTYGYTF. For the CDR3, the DNA is TGTGCCAGCTCACCACCGGCAGGAACCTATGGCTACACCTTC.

This clone showed up just a few times. The chain employs TRBV15 and TRBJ2-1; 10 nucleotides match TRBD2. In germline, CDR1 is LNHNV, CDR2 YYDKDF (reference sequence). V was pared by 3 bases and J by 5 bases, with 4 bases of the junction left unmatched. This CDR3 contains 15 residues. Written as DNA, the CDR3 is TGTGCCACCAGCAGGAGGACTAGCGGCAACAATGAGCAGTTCTTC. This translates into CATSRRTSGNNEQFF.

This clone was recorded a few times. The genes are TRBV6-5 and TRBJ2-1; 12 positions match TRBD2. The germline gives CDR1 MNHEY, CDR2 SVGAGI. The V gene end was trimmed by 2 bases and the J gene end by 9 bases; junction bases not matched to a gene: 5. The CDR3 spans 15 residues. The CDR3 protein is CASSYRASGGAEQFF. The CDR3 coding sequence is TGTGCCAGCAGTTACAGGGCTAGCGGGGGGGCTGAGCAGTTCTTC.

Remarks on this clone: This sample also contains other DNA sequences that code for the same CDR3. The V and J genes are TRBV5-1 and TRBJ1-3, with TRBD1 as a possible D gene (5 bases). Germline V gene lookup returns CDR1 SGHRS and CDR2 YFSETQ. V was pared by 6 bases and J by 0 bases, with 7 bases between. The CDR3 sequence is 13 residues long. The CDR3: CASKQDSGNTIYF. Here the CDR3 DNA reads TGCGCCAGCAAACAGGACTCTGGAAACACCATATATTTT.

The V call is TRBV7-9, the J call TRBJ1-5; 7 bases align to TRBD1. After removal of 4 bases from V and 0 bases from J, the junction contained 12 bases not matched to a gene. CDR3 length: 18 residues. CDR1 and CDR2 from the germline V gene are SEHNR and FQNEAQ (reference sequence). CDR3 amino acids: CASSSSNRGWGSNQPQHF. DNA for the CDR3: TGTGCCAGCAGCTCGTCAAACAGGGGCTGGGGTAGCAATCAGCCCCAGCATTTT.

The genes are TRBV7-2 and TRBJ2-2; D unresolved. The CDR3 loop spans 14 amino acids. CDR1 and CDR2 (germline): SGHTA, FQGNSA. V dropped 3 bases and J dropped 2 bases, with 7 bases sitting between them. DNA for the CDR3: TGTGCCAGCAGCTTTGGCCGAAACACCGGGGAGCTGTTTTTT. Protein product: CASSFGRNTGELFF. Together with reference TRBV7-2 and TRBJ2-2, the CDR3 gives the full variable domain: GAGVSQSPSNKVTEKGKDVELRCDPISGHTALYWYRQSLGQGLEFLIYFQGNSAPDKSGLPSDRFSAERTGGSVSTLTIQRTQQEDSAVYLCASSFGRNTGELFFGEGSRLTVL.

The chain employs TRBV2 and TRBJ1-2, with 9 bases lining up with TRBD1. The CDR3 totals 12 residues. Unmatched junction bases numbered 3, after V lost 6 bases and J lost 7 bases. In germline, CDR1 is SNHLY, CDR2 FYNNEI. DNA of the CDR3: TGTGCCAGCAGAGTGGGACAGGGTGGCTACACCTTC. Its translation: CASRVGQGGYTF.

The rearrangement joins TRBV9 to TRBJ1-6; TRBD1 is a possible D gene (5 bases). This CDR3 comprises 14 residues. Germline CDR1 is SGDLS and CDR2 is YYNGEE. V lost 5 bases to trimming and J lost 6 bases, with 12 bases between them. The CDR3 DNA reads TGTGCCAGCAGGGGACGGGACTCTAATTCACCCCTCCACTTT. It yields the protein CASRGRDSNSPLHF. The full variable domain, rest sourced from reference TRBV9 and TRBJ1-6, is DSGVTQTPKHLITATGQRVTLRCSPRSGDLSVYWYQQSLDQGLQFLIQYYNGEERAKGNILERFSAQQFPDLHSELNLSSLELGDSALYFCASRGRDSNSPLHFGNGTRLTVT.